Listed here are 32 T cell receptor beta chains from one sample, sequenced in a study of blood T cell repertoires in COVID-19. Some clones are missing from TCRdb's copy, which holds only in-frame ones; the method was immunoSEQ multiplex PCR. The data contain about 88,000 clones, approximately 90% of them singletons. What was sequenced was peripheral blood. Source of these receptors: a man in his sixties with acute or convalescent COVID-19.

The V call is TRBV19, the J call TRBJ2-1, with TRBD2 as a possible D gene (6 bases). The CDR3 loop spans 13 amino acids. V lost 8 bases and J lost 5, with 13 bases in between. Germline loops: CDR1 LNHDA, CDR2 SQIVND (reference sequence). The CDR3 reads CASGGLSDNEQFF. CDR3 nucleotide sequence: TGTGCCAGTGGCGGACTAAGCGACAATGAGCAGTTCTTC.

This clone has only one observation. The genes are TRBV7-2 and TRBJ1-2; D call uncertain. The germline V gene has CDR1 SGHTA and CDR2 FQGNSA. The CDR3 extends over 13 amino acids. V gave up 1 base and J gave up 8 bases, with 11 bases separating them. The CDR3 coding sequence is TGTGCCAGCAGCTTAGACGGGGAATTGGGCTACACCTTC. Protein product: CASSLDGELGYTF.

J is TRBJ2-7 and V is TRBV30; D call uncertain. Per the germline V gene, CDR1 is GTSNPN and CDR2 is SVGIG (reference sequence). The CDR3 extends over 15 amino acids. The V gene lost 2 bases and the J gene lost 0 bases, with 14 bases spanning the gap. CDR3 bases: TGTGCCTGGAGTCGAGCCACCGATAGCTCCTACGAGCAGTACTTC. Translation: CAWSRATDSSYEQYF.

The chain links TRBV27 to TRBJ1-6; 12 bases line up with TRBD1. The length of the CDR3 is 16 residues. J lost 9 bases, V lost 1 base, and 4 bases had no gene match. Per the germline V gene, CDR1 is MNHEY and CDR2 is SMNVEV (reference sequence). CDR3 sequence reads: CASSLYPGQGASPLHF. The DNA for the CDR3 is TGTGCCAGCAGTTTATACCCGGGACAGGGGGCTTCACCCCTCCACTTT.

This clone has only one observation. The chain couples TRBV6-5 to TRBJ2-7; perhaps TRBD1 as D (5 bases). V was trimmed by 7 bases and J by 1 base, leaving 17 bases between them. The CDR3 covers 15 residues. The V gene's germline CDR1 is MNHEY and CDR2 SVGAGI. CDR3 coding DNA: TGTGCCAGCACCTCATTAGGGGTTGGTTCCTACGAGCAGTACTTC. Protein product: CASTSLGVGSYEQYF.

The chain is built from TRBV6-5 and TRBJ1-5, with D maybe TRBD1 (5 bases). The CDR3 covers 15 residues. Trimming stripped 6 bases from V and 4 bases from J, with 16 bases between. The V gene's germline CDR1 is MNHEY and CDR2 SVGAGI. This CDR3 reads CASSHGGSPNQPQHF. CDR3 bases: TGTGCCAGCAGCCATGGGGGGTCACCAAATCAGCCCCAGCATTTT.

V usage is TRBV30 and J usage is TRBJ1-2, with a tentative D call TRBD1 (5 bases). Germline-derived CDR1 and CDR2 are GTSNPN and SVGIG (reference sequence). Deletions cut 2 bases from V and 6 bases from J, with 13 bases between. CDR3 length: 13 residues. DNA for the CDR3: TGTGCCTGGAGTAGACAGACTTATAATGGCTACACCTTC. Protein product: CAWSRQTYNGYTF. Based on the CDR3 plus reference TRBV30 and TRBJ1-2, the full variable domain is SQTIHQWPATLVQPVGSPLSLECTVEGTSNPNLYWYRQAAGRGLQLLFYSVGIGQISSEVPQNLSASRPQDRQFILSSKKLLLSDSGFYLCAWSRQTYNGYTFGSGTRLTVV.

The chain uses TRBV6-1 and TRBJ2-3; 11 nucleotides line up with TRBD2. The CDR3 extends over 17 amino acids. Germline-derived CDR1 and CDR2 are MNHNS and SASEGT. V lost 4 bases, J lost 5 bases, and 11 bases stayed unmatched. The CDR3 loop is CASSATPLAGVGDTQYF. The CDR3 nucleotides are TGTGCCAGCAGTGCCACCCCACTAGCGGGAGTGGGAGATACGCAGTATTTT.

The chain links TRBV13 to TRBJ2-5; tentative D call: TRBD1 (5 bases). V lost 5 bases and J lost 3, with 22 bases in between. The CDR3 consists of 17 residues. Germline V gives CDR1 PRHDT, CDR2 FYEKMQ (reference sequence). The CDR3 region is CASSLSPMVQGEETQYF. The CDR3 bases are TGTGCCAGCAGCCTCTCACCCATGGTCCAGGGCGAAGAGACCCAGTACTTC.

V usage is TRBV6-6 and J usage is TRBJ1-1, with no clear D. The CDR3 covers 14 residues. Trimming cost V 2 bases and J 3 bases, with 10 bases left between them. The germline V gene has CDR1 MNHNY and CDR2 SVGAGI (reference sequence). The CDR3 sequence is CASSYGSADTEAFF. In DNA form, the CDR3 reads TGTGCCAGCAGTTACGGGTCGGCGGACACTGAAGCTTTCTTT.

V gene TRBV29-1 combines with J gene TRBJ2-2; no definite D call. Per germline, CDR1 SQVTM and CDR2 ANQGSEA. Trimming took off 3 bases at V and 5 bases at J, with 7 bases between the two ends. The CDR3 covers 12 residues. CDR3 coding DNA: TGCAGCGTTGATCACAGAACCGGGGAGCTGTTTTTT. Translated, it gives CSVDHRTGELFF.

This rearrangement joins TRBV27 to TRBJ2-1; unclear D gene. Germline loops: CDR1 MNHEY, CDR2 SMNVEV (reference sequence). The CDR3 loop spans 13 amino acids. Trimming left V 5 bases short and J 4 bases short, with 9 bases between. Here the CDR3 reads CASSLGNYNEQFF. The CDR3 DNA reads as TGTGCCAGCAGTCTAGGAAATTACAATGAGCAGTTCTTC.

The chain combines TRBV7-6 with TRBJ1-1; TRBD1 is a possible D gene (6 bases). The V end lost 3 bases, the J end lost 0 bases, and 11 bases lay between the germline ends. CDR1 and CDR2 (germline): SGHVS, FNYEAQ. This CDR3 spans 15 amino acids. Written as DNA, the CDR3 is TGTGCCAGCAGCTTGATCAGGGGTATGAACACTGAAGCTTTCTTT. As protein: CASSLIRGMNTEAFF. Using reference TRBV7-6 and TRBJ1-1 for the parts outside the CDR3, the full variable domain is GAGVSQSPRYKVTKRGQDVALRCDPISGHVSLYWYRQALGQGPEFLTYFNYEAQQDKSGLPNDRFSAERPEGSISTLTIQRTEQRDSAMYRCASSLIRGMNTEAFFGQGTRLTVV.

This clone was seen only a few times. This chain joins TRBV3-1 (or the pseudogene TRBV3-2) and TRBJ2-2; D not certain. The CDR3 has 15 amino acids. Trimming left V 7 bases short and J 1 base short, with 13 bases between. CDR1 and CDR2 from the germline V gene are LGHDT and YNNKEL (reference sequence). The CDR3: CASKSSFRNTGELFF. The CDR3 bases are TGTGCCAGCAAATCCTCCTTCAGGAACACCGGGGAGCTGTTTTTT.

The CDR3 sequence: CATSTRGNTIYF. The CDR3 nucleotides read TGTGCCACCAGCACCAGGGGAAACACCATATATTTT. The chain links TRBV15 to TRBJ1-3; no clear D gene. V was shortened by 4 bases and J by 4 bases, with 5 bases between the two germline ends. The CDR3 is made up of 12 amino acids. Germline V lookup: CDR1 LNHNV, CDR2 YYDKDF (reference sequence).

The rearrangement links TRBV21-1 to TRBJ2-1; the table assigns TRBD2, which was not confirmed against the DNA. TRBV21-1 is a pseudogene locus. This CDR3 is 16 amino acids long. CDR3 coding DNA: TGTGCCAGCAGCAAAATGGCGGGGAGCTCCTACAATGAGCAGTTCTTC. Amino acids: CASSKMAGSSYNEQFF.

The chain's CDR3 is CASSSGLSPVNEQFF. The DNA of the CDR3 is TGTGCCAGCAGTTCAGGGTTAAGCCCCGTCAATGAGCAGTTCTTC. The rearrangement joins TRBV27 to TRBJ2-1; D perhaps matches TRBD1 (5 bases). Germline V lookup: CDR1 MNHEY, CDR2 SMNVEV (reference sequence). The CDR3 is 15 residues long. V gave up 4 bases and J gave up 6 bases, with 16 bases separating them.

This clone came up once. This rearrangement joins TRBV4-3 to TRBJ2-7, with D possibly matching TRBD2 (5 bases). With 0 bases removed from V and 7 bases from J, the gap between germline ends came to 10 bases. Germline-derived CDR1 and CDR2 are LGHNA and YSLEER. The CDR3 runs to 13 residues. CDR3 nucleotide sequence: TGCGCCAGCAGCCAAGAGACGGGGTCGGAGCAGTACTTC. It translates to CASSQETGSEQYF.

The chain joins TRBV6-2 or TRBV6-3 to TRBJ2-6; D is unresolved. Trimming cost V 2 bases and J 0 bases, with 8 bases left between them. This CDR3 comprises 16 residues. The germline V gene has CDR1 MNHEY and CDR2 SVGEGT. The CDR3: CASSYAQNSGANVLTF. The DNA of the CDR3 is TGTGCCAGCAGTTACGCCCAGAACTCTGGGGCCAACGTCCTGACTTTC.

The genes are TRBV7-2 and TRBJ2-7, with TRBD2 matching over 7 bases. Germline trimming cut 5 bases from V and 2 bases from J; bases unmatched to any gene: 9. Germline V CDR1 and CDR2: SGHTA, FQGNSA. CDR3 size: 15 residues. CDR3 sequence reads: CASSQSWDYTYEQYF. The CDR3 DNA reads as TGTGCCAGCAGCCAATCTTGGGACTACACCTACGAGCAGTACTTC.

V is TRBV7-6 and J is TRBJ1-3, with D unresolved. There are 15 residues in the CDR3. V shed 5 bases and J shed 4 bases, with 15 bases lying between them. In germline, CDR1 is SGHVS, CDR2 FNYEAQ. The CDR3 region is CASSRGNSQGNTIYF. CDR3 DNA sequence: TGTGCCAGCAGCCGCGGGAACTCTCAAGGAAACACCATATATTTT.

This clone occurred once. The J gene is TRBJ2-2, the V gene TRBV7-2, with TRBD2 matching over 9 bases. The CDR3 contains 18 residues. Germline V gene sequence: CDR1 SGHTA, CDR2 FQGNSA. V was clipped by 2 bases and J by 7 bases; unmatched bases: 14. The CDR3 sequence: CASSLISGGREGDGELFF. The CDR3 bases are TGTGCCAGCAGCTTAATTTCCGGCGGGAGGGAGGGTGACGGGGAGCTGTTTTTT. The full variable domain, its missing parts supplied by reference TRBV7-2 and TRBJ2-2, is GAGVSQSPSNKVTEKGKDVELRCDPISGHTALYWYRQSLGQGLEFLIYFQGNSAPDKSGLPSDRFSAERTGGSVSTLTIQRTQQEDSAVYLCASSLISGGREGDGELFFGEGSRLTVL.

This clone was recorded once. The chain links TRBV28 to TRBJ1-6, with D perhaps matching TRBD1 (6 bases). From germline, CDR1 is MDHEN and CDR2 SYDVKM. Trimming removed 0 bases at V and 2 bases at J, with 14 bases between. The CDR3 is made up of 18 amino acids. CDR3 DNA: TGTGCCAGCAGTTTATGGGGGGCCAAAAGTCCCTATAATTCACCCCTCCACTTT. This encodes CASSLWGAKSPYNSPLHF. Full variable domain (rest looked up from reference TRBV28 and TRBJ1-6): DVKVTQSSRYLVKRTGEKVFLECVQDMDHENMFWYRQDPGLGLRLIYFSYDVKMKEKGDIPEGYSVSREKKERFSLILESASTNQTSMYLCASSLWGAKSPYNSPLHFGNGTRLTVT.

Comments on this clone: Germline and junction disagree at one end, which may indicate a read error. V is TRBV2 and J is TRBJ2-5; 12 bases match TRBD2. CDR1 and CDR2 from the germline V gene are SNHLY and FYNNEI. The CDR3 totals 13 residues. For the CDR3, the DNA is TGTGCCAGCATCTTCCTAGCGGGAGGGCATCCGAACTTC. Protein: CASIFLAGGHPNF.

The gene calls are TRBV11-2 and TRBJ1-5, with D perhaps matching TRBD1 (6 bases). The CDR3 has 14 amino acids. V dropped 2 bases and J dropped 2 bases, with 7 bases sitting between them. CDR1 and CDR2 from the germline V gene are SGHAT and FQNNGV. CDR3 sequence (DNA): TGTGCCAGCAGCTTATCAGGGGGCAATCAGCCCCAGCATTTT. Its protein product is CASSLSGGNQPQHF.

The CDR3: CTTGGEYTDTQYF. The CDR3 DNA follows: TGTACTACCGGGGGGGAGTACACAGATACGCAGTATTTT. The chain recombines TRBV6-6 with TRBJ2-3; 8 bases align to TRBD2. The length of the CDR3 is 13 residues. CDR1 and CDR2 (germline): MNHNY, SVGAGI (reference sequence).

This clone was seen once. J is TRBJ1-3 and V is TRBV11-3; D uncertain. Germline loops: CDR1 SGHNT, CDR2 YENEEA. V dropped 4 bases and J dropped 4 bases, with 8 bases sitting between them. The CDR3 is 13 residues long. Written as DNA, the CDR3 is TGTGCCAGCAGCTCGGGTAAAGGAAACACCATATATTTT. This gives the protein CASSSGKGNTIYF. The variable domain in full, with the rest retrieved from reference TRBV11-3 and TRBJ1-3, is EAGVVQSPRYKIIEKKQPVAFWCNPISGHNTLYWYLQNLGQGPELLIRYENEEAVDDSQLPKDRFSAERLKGVDSTLKIQPAELGDSAVYLCASSSGKGNTIYFGEGSWLTVV.

The sample holds one count of this clone. This chain joins TRBV28 and TRBJ1-2, with D unresolved. CDR1 is MDHEN and CDR2 is SYDVKM in the germline V gene. The CDR3 totals 15 residues. Trimming removed 2 bases from V and 3 bases from J, with 13 bases in between. The CDR3 loop is CASSLGGRRDYGYTF. For the CDR3, the DNA is TGTGCCAGCAGTTTAGGAGGCAGGCGCGACTATGGCTACACCTTC.

The chain uses TRBV28 and TRBJ2-5; TRBD2 aligns across 8 bases. Germline CDR1 MDHEN, CDR2 SYDVKM. This CDR3 region has 16 residues. V shed 2 bases and J 5 bases; nucleotides not matched to a gene: 10. Here the CDR3 reads CASSLPTSGGGETQYF. The CDR3 coding sequence is TGTGCCAGCAGTTTACCCACTAGCGGCGGTGGGGAGACCCAGTACTTC.

This clone occurred a few times. The V gene is TRBV27, the J gene TRBJ2-1, with 9 nucleotides matching TRBD1. Per germline, CDR1 MNHEY and CDR2 SMNVEV (reference sequence). V dropped 5 bases and J dropped 7; count of bases not matched to a gene: 12. This CDR3 region has 16 residues. Written as DNA, the CDR3 is TGTGCCAGCAGTGTTTTCATAGTGGACAGGGGAAATGAGCAGTTCTTC. Amino acid sequence: CASSVFIVDRGNEQFF.

The chain is built from TRBV27 and TRBJ1-2; D gene ambiguous. CDR3 length: 12 residues. V lost 8 bases to trimming and J lost 5 bases, with 12 bases between them. Looked up from germline, CDR1 is MNHEY and CDR2 is SMNVEV (reference sequence). In DNA form, the CDR3 reads TGTGCCAGCTCATTCAACGGGTATGGCTACACCTTC. This encodes CASSFNGYGYTF.

This chain links TRBV19 with TRBJ1-1; possibly TRBD1 for D (5 bases). Looked up from germline, CDR1 is LNHDA and CDR2 is SQIVND (reference sequence). Between the trimmed V and J ends, which lost 5 bases and 3 bases, there was a span of 22 bases. The length of the CDR3 is 17 residues. CDR3 loop: CASSSPGGSPGHTEAFF. The CDR3 DNA reads as TGTGCCAGTAGTTCGCCGGGGGGTAGTCCTGGGCACACTGAAGCTTTCTTT.